Below, 2 T cell receptor beta chains from the same sample are listed, as sequenced in a study of identifying expanded T cells in peripheral blood. Libraries were prepared by immunoSEQ multiplex PCR; TCRdb keeps only in-frame clonotypes and omits some of them. The repertoire holds 90,000 to 100,000 clones, approximately 86% seen once, with approximately 5.3% in the top ten. The material sequenced was blood. These receptors all come from a person aged 18 to 75 in good health.

The V and J genes are TRBV19 and TRBJ1-2; 7 bases are a match to TRBD1. V was pared by 1 base and J by 3 bases, with 2 bases of the junction left unmatched. The CDR3 runs 14 residues. Germline assignment: CDR1 LNHDA and CDR2 SQIVND (reference sequence). CDR3 sequence reads: CASSIGGQYYGYTF. The DNA of the CDR3 is TGTGCCAGTAGTATAGGGGGACAGTACTATGGCTACACCTTC.

The chain is built from TRBV4-1 and TRBJ2-7; 12 bases map to TRBD1. V was clipped by 2 bases and J by 4 bases; unmatched bases: 6. This CDR3 comprises 16 residues. The germline V gene has CDR1 MGHRA and CDR2 YSYEKL. CDR3 DNA: TGCGCCAGCAGCCAAACGAGGGACAGGGGGCGATACGAGCAGTACTTC. This translates into CASSQTRDRGRYEQYF.